The 11 T cell receptor beta chains reported below all come from one sample, sequenced in a study of blood T cells in healthy people across ages. A second PCR of roughly 7 to 11 cycles used a sample-barcoded 5' primer and a J-beta primer mix. TCRdb fed the 5' RACE reads into MiXCR, producing one record per CDR3 protein. The sample has about 690,000 distinct CDR3 sequences, around 41% seen once. Sequenced input: blood. The receptors shown here come from a man of 80 years or more in good health.

This clonotype was counted only a few times. The chain couples TRBV20-1 to TRBJ1-1; the match to TRBD1 covers 10 bases. The CDR3 has 15 residues. CDR1 is DFQATT, CDR2 SNEGSKA, per germline (reference sequence). Trimming cost V 3 bases and J 5 bases; bases outside gene matches: 9. This chain's CDR3 is CSASLTGGGQTEAFF. CDR3 nucleotide sequence: TGCAGTGCTAGTTTGACAGGGGGCGGTCAAACTGAAGCTTTCTTT.

With regard to this clonotype: A much larger clonotype is one base distant, so this may be a read error. This rearrangement joins TRBV7-2 to TRBJ2-7, with 7 bases identical to TRBD2. The V gene's germline CDR1 is SGHTA and CDR2 FQGNSA. After removal of 5 bases from V and 0 bases from J, the junction contained 4 bases not matched to a gene. The CDR3 is 14 residues long. The CDR3 reads CASSVGLHSYEQYF. The CDR3 DNA is TGTGCCAGCAGCGTGGGACTACACTCCTACGAGCAGTACTTC.

This clonotype was detected a few times. The CDR3 region is CSASPRVKSYEQYF. CDR3 in DNA: TGCAGTGCTAGCCCGCGGGTAAAATCCTACGAGCAGTACTTC. This rearrangement joins TRBV20-1 to TRBJ2-7; TRBD2 is a possible D gene (5 bases). This CDR3 has 14 residues. Trimming took off 3 bases at V and 1 base at J, with 13 bases between the two ends. Germline V gene sequence: CDR1 DFQATT, CDR2 SNEGSKA (reference sequence).

The CDR3 loop reads CASSSGTEYNQPQHF. CDR3 coding DNA: TGTGCCAGCAGTTCCGGGACAGAATACAATCAGCCCCAGCATTTT. The chain has TRBV6-2 or TRBV6-3 and TRBJ1-5; 7 positions agree with TRBD1. The CDR3 has 15 residues. V trimming: 4 bases; J trimming: 3 bases; junction bases outside the gene matches: 6. Germline CDR1 and CDR2: MNHEY and SVGEGT.

There are a few counts of this clonotype. The chain has TRBV4-2 and TRBJ2-3; 14 bases are a match to TRBD2. The V segment lost 0 bases and the J segment 7 bases; nucleotides outside the gene matches: 9. Germline values: CDR1 LGHNA, CDR2 YNFKEQ. The CDR3 sequence is 18 residues long. The CDR3 loop reads CASSQDTGTSGRSHTQYF. The CDR3 nucleotides are TGTGCCAGCAGCCAAGACACCGGGACTAGCGGGAGAAGTCATACGCAGTATTTT.

This clonotype was counted a few times. The rearrangement links TRBV20-1 to TRBJ2-3, with TRBD2 matching over 9 bases. V trimming: 3 bases; J trimming: 6 bases; junction bases outside the gene matches: 10. Germline CDR1 reads DFQATT; CDR2 reads SNEGSKA (reference sequence). The CDR3 is 15 amino acids. CDR3 DNA sequence: TGCAGTGCTAGGGGCTCTAGCGGGGCGACGGATACGCAGTATTTT. Its protein is CSARGSSGATDTQYF.

This clonotype was counted only a few times. The chain combines TRBV20-1 with TRBJ2-1; 9 positions match TRBD2. Gene TRBJ2-7 matches the end of the DNA better, so the J call may be wrong. This CDR3 is 14 amino acids long. The germline V gene encodes CDR1 DFQATT and CDR2 SNEGSKA (reference sequence). The CDR3 loop reads CSAYSGSSYNEQYF. CDR3 in DNA: TGCAGTGCTTATAGCGGGAGCTCCTACAATGAGCAGTACTTC.

This clonotype was seen many times. This rearrangement joins TRBV7-2 to TRBJ2-3; D unclear. The CDR3 contains 15 residues. Germline CDR1 and CDR2: SGHTA and FQGNSA. Deletions cut 2 bases from V and 0 bases from J, with 9 bases between. CDR3 nucleotide sequence: TGTGCCAGCAGCTTAAATCCGGCTAGCACAGATACGCAGTATTTT. Protein product: CASSLNPASTDTQYF. Full variable domain (remainder filled in from reference TRBV7-2 and TRBJ2-3): GAGVSQSPSNKVTEKGKDVELRCDPISGHTALYWYRQSLGQGLEFLIYFQGNSAPDKSGLPSDRFSAERTGGSVSTLTIQRTQQEDSAVYLCASSLNPASTDTQYFGPGTRLTVL.

This clonotype has ten or more counts. V is TRBV7-9 and J is TRBJ2-5; possibly TRBD1 or TRBD2 for D (5 bases each). The V gene lost 5 bases and the J gene lost 4 bases, with 11 bases spanning the gap. Germline V gene sequence: CDR1 SEHNR, CDR2 FQNEAQ (reference sequence). The CDR3 spans 13 residues. The DNA of the CDR3 is TGTGCCAGCAGCGGGGCCCGGGGAGAGACCCAGTACTTC. This gives the protein CASSGARGETQYF.

In its sample, this clonotype was seen a few times. This chain joins TRBV4-3 and TRBJ1-2; 8 nucleotides line up with TRBD1. The germline V gene has CDR1 LGHNA and CDR2 YSLEER. This CDR3 comprises 16 residues. V lost 4 bases, J lost 7 bases, and 14 bases stayed unmatched. The CDR3, as DNA: TGCGCCAGCAGCCCACAAATTCCAGGGGGCTTCGGTGGCTACACCTTC. It codes for CASSPQIPGGFGGYTF.

A note on this clonotype: This may stem from a read error, because a much larger clone lies one nucleotide away. This chain connects TRBV4-2 to TRBJ2-1; 7 bases agree with TRBD1. The CDR3 loop spans 16 amino acids. V shed 1 base, J shed 9 bases, and the junction held 12 bases outside the gene matches. The germline CDR1 and CDR2 sequences are LGHNA and YNFKEQ. For the CDR3, the DNA is TGTGCCAGCAGCCAAGGGGGGAAACAGGGGTTTGGTGAGCAGTTCTTC. Amino acid sequence: CASSQGGKQGFGEQFF.